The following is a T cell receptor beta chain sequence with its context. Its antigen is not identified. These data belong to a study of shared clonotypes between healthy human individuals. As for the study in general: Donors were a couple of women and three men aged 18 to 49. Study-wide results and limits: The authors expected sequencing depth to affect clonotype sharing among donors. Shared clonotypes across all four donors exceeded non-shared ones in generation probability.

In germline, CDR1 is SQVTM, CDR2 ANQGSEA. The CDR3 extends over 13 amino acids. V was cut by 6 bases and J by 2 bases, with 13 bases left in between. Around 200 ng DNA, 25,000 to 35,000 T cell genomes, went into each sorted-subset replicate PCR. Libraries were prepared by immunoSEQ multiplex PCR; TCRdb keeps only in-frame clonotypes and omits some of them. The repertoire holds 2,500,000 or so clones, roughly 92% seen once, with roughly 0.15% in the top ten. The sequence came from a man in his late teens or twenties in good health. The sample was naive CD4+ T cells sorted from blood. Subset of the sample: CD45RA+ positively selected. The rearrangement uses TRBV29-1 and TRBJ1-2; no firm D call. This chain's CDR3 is CSVTSGRNYGYTF. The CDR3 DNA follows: TGCAGCGTCACCTCCGGGAGGAACTATGGCTACACCTTC.